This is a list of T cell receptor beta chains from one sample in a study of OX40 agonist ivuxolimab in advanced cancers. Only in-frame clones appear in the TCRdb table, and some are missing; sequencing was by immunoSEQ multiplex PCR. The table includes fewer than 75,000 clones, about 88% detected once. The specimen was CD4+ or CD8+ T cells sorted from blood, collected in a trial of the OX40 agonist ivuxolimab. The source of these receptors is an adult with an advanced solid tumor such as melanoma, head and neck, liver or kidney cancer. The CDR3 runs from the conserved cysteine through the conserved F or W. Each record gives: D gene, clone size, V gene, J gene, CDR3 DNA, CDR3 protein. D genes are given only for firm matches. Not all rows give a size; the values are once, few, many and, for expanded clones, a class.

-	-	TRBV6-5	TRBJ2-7	TGTGCCAGCAGGCCCAGGAGGAGCTCCTACGAGCAGTACTTC	CASRPRRSSYEQYF
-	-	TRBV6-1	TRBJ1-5	TGTGCCAGCAGCCTGGACGGTGGGAGCAATCAGCCCCAGCATTTT	CASSLDGGSNQPQHF
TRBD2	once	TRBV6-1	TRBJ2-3	TGTGCCAGTCACACTAGCGGGAGAACAGATACGCAGTATTTT	CASHTSGRTDTQYF
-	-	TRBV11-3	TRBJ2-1	TGTGCCAGCAGCTTAAGGACCGGGGAGCAGTTCTTC	CASSLRTGEQFF
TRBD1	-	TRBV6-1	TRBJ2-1	TGTGCCTGTGCTCGGGACAGGGGGAGTGAGCAGTTCTTC	CACARDRGSEQFF
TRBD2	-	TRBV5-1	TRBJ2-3	TGCGCCAGCAGGCCGGGACTAGCGGGACCTCCCGGCACAGATACGCAGTATTTT	CASRPGLAGPPGTDTQYF
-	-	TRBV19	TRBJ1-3	TGTGCCAGTAGTGTTCAGAGCTCTGGAAACACCATATATTTT	CASSVQSSGNTIYF
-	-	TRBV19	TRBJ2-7	TGTGCCCCTCATTCGGTGTGTGATGGCTACGAGCAGTACTTC	CAPHSVCDGYEQYF
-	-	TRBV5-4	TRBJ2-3	TGTGCCAGCAGCTTGGGTGGGACTAGCACAGATACGCAGTATTTT	CASSLGGTSTDTQYF
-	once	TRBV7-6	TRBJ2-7	TGTGCCAGCAGCACCACAGATCTCTACGAGCAGTACTTC	CASSTTDLYEQYF
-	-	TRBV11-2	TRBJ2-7	TGTGCCAGCAGCCCCAGGAGGGGCCCCTACGAGCAGTACTTC	CASSPRRGPYEQYF
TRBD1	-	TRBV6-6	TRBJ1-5	TGTGCCAGCAGCCGACCCAGGGGGCCCAATCAGCCCCAGCATTTT	CASSRPRGPNQPQHF
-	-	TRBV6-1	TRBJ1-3	TGTGCCAGCAGTGAAAGCGGCAGGGGACCTGGAAACACCATATATTTT	CASSESGRGPGNTIYF
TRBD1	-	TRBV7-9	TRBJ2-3	TGTGCCAGCAGCCTCTCGACAGGGACAACGCAGTATTTT	CASSLSTGTTQYF
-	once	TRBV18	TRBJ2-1	TGTGCCAGCTCACAGACACAAACCAGGGCCTACAATGAGCAGTTCTTC	CASSQTQTRAYNEQFF
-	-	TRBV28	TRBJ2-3	TGTGCCAGCAGTCTTGGAGGGACGCAGTATTTT	CASSLGGTQYF
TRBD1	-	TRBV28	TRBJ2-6	TGTGCCAGCAGTCAAACCGGGACAGCGGATTTCTCTGGGGCCAACGTCCTGACTTTC	CASSQTGTADFSGANVLTF
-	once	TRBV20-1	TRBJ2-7	TGCAGTGCTAGGGGGGGTTTCGAGCAGTACTTC	CSARGGFEQYF
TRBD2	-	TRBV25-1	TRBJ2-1	TGTGCCAGCAGTGAAAGCGGGAGGGATAATGAGCAGTTCTTC	CASSESGRDNEQFF
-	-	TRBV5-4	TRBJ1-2	TGTGCCAGCAGCTTGGCCGATCGTCATGGCTACACCTTC	CASSLADRHGYTF
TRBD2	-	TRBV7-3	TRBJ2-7	TGTGCCAGCAGCTTAGGAGGCGGGAGTCACGAGCAGTACTTC	CASSLGGGSHEQYF